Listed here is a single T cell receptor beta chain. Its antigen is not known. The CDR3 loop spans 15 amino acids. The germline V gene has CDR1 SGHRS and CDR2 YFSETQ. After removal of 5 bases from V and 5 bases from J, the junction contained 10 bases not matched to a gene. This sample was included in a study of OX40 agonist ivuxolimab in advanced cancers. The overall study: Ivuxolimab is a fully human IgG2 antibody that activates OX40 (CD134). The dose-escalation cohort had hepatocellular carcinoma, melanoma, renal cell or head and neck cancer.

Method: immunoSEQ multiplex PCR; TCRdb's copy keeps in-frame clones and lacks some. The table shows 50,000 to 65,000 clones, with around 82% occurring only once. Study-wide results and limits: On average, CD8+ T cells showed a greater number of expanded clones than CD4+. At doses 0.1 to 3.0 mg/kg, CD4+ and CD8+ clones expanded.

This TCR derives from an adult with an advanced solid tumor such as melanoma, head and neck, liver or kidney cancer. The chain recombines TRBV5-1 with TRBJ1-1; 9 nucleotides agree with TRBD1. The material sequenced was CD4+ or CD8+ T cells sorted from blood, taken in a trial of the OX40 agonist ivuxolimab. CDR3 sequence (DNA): TGCGCCAGCAGACCTCTACAGGGGGCGATGACTGAAGCTTTCTTT. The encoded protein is CASRPLQGAMTEAFF.